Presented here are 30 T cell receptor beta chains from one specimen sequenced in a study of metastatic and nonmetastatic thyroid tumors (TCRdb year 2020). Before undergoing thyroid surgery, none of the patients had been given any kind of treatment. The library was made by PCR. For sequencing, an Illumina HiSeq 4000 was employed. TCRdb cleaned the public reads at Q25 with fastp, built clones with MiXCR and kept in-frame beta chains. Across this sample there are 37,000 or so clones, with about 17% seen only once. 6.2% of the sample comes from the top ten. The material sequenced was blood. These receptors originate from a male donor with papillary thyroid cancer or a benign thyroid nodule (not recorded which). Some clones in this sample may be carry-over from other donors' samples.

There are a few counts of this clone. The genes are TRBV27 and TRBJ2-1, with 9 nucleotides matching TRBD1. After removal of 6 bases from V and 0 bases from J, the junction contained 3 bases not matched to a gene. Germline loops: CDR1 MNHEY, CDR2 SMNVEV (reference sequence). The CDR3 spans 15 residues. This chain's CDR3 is CASRTGGPSYNEQFF. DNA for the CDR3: TGTGCCAGCAGGACAGGGGGGCCCTCCTACAATGAGCAGTTCTTC.

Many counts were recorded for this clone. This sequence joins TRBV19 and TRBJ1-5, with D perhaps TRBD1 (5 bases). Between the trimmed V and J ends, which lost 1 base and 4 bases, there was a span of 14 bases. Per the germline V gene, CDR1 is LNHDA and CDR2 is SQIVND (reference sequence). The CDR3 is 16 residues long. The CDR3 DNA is TGTGCCAGTAGTATAGCCGGGGGAAACTGGAATCAGCCCCAGCATTTT. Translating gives CASSIAGGNWNQPQHF.

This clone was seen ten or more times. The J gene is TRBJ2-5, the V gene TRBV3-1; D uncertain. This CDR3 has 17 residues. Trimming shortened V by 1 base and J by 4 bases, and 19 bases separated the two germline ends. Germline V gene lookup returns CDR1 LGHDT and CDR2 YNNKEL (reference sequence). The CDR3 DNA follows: TGTGCCAGCAGCCAAGTCCCGAGTAAGCCCTGGGGAGAGACCCAGTACTTC. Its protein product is CASSQVPSKPWGETQYF.

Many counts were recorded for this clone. The CDR3 coding sequence is TGTGCCAGCAGCTTAGACCCCAATCCAGCAGATACGCAGTATTTT. Its translation is CASSLDPNPADTQYF. The genes are TRBV11-2 and TRBJ2-3; no reliable D call. There are 15 residues in the CDR3. The ends were cut back, 0 bases at V and 4 bases at J, with 11 bases in the middle. In germline, CDR1 is SGHAT, CDR2 FQNNGV. Full variable domain (rest looked up from reference TRBV11-2 and TRBJ2-3): EAGVAQSPRYKIIEKRQSVAFWCNPISGHATLYWYQQILGQGPKLLIQFQNNGVVDDSQLPKDRFSAERLKGVDSTLKIQPAKLEDSAVYLCASSLDPNPADTQYFGPGTRLTVL.

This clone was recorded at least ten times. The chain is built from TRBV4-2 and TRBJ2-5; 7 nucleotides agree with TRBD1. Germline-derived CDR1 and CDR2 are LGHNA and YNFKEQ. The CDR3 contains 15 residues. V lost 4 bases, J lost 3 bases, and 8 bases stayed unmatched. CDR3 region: CASSRVTGTEETQYF. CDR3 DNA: TGTGCCAGCAGCCGCGTAACCGGGACAGAAGAGACCCAGTACTTC.

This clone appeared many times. This chain's CDR3 is CSAEGTDHNEQFF. CDR3 sequence (DNA): TGCAGCGCCGAAGGGACAGATCACAATGAGCAGTTCTTC. The chain recombines TRBV29-1 with TRBJ2-1, with 7 nucleotides matching TRBD1. Germline CDR1 reads SQVTM; CDR2 reads ANQGSEA. The trim removed 7 bases at V and 5 bases at J, leaving 8 bases unmatched. The CDR3 covers 13 residues.

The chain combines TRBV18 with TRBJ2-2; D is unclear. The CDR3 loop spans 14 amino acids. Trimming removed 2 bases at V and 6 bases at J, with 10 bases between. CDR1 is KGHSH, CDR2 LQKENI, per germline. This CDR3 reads CASSPGPDPGELFF. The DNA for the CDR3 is TGTGCCAGCTCACCAGGGCCAGACCCCGGGGAGCTGTTTTTT.

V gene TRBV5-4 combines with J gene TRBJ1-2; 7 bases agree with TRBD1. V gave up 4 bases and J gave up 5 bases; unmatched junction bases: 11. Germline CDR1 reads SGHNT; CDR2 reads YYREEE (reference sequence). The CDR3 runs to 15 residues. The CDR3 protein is CASSIGQVRQYGYTF. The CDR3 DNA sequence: TGTGCCAGCAGCATCGGACAGGTTAGGCAATATGGCTACACCTTC.

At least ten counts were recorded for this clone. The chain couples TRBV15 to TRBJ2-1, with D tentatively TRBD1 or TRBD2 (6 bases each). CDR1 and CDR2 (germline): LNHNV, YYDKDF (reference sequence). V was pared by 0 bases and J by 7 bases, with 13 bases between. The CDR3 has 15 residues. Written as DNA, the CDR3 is TGTGCCACCAGCAGAGATCGTGGAGGGGGGAATGAGCAGTTCTTC. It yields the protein CATSRDRGGGNEQFF.

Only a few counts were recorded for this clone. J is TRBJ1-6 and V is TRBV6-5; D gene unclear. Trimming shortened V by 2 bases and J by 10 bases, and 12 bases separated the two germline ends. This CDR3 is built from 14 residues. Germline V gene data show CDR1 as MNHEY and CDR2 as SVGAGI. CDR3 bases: TGTGCCAGCAGTTACAACGGGGAGAACTCACCCCTCCACTTT. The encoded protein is CASSYNGENSPLHF.

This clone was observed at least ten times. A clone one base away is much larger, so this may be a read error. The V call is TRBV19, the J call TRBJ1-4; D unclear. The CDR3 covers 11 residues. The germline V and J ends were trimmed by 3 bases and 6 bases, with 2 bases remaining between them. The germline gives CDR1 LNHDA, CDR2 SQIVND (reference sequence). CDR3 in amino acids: CASSIHEKLFF. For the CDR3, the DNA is TGTGCCAGTAGTATCCATGAAAAACTGTTTTTT.

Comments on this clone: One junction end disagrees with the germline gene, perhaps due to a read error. The CDR3 region has the DNA TGCTCCAGCAGCTTGGGAAGCGTCCCAGATACGCAGTATTTT. Encoded protein: CSSSLGSVPDTQYF. V is TRBV5-1 and J is TRBJ2-3; D is uncertain. This CDR3 contains 14 residues. Germline V gives CDR1 SGHRS, CDR2 YFSETQ.

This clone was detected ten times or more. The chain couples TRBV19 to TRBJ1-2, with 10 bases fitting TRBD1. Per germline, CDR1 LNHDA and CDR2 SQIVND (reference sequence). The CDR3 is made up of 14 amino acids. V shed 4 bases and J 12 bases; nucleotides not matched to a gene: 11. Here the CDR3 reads CASSKTGGGARDTF. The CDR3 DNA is TGTGCCAGTAGTAAGACAGGGGGCGGTGCTCGGGACACCTTC.

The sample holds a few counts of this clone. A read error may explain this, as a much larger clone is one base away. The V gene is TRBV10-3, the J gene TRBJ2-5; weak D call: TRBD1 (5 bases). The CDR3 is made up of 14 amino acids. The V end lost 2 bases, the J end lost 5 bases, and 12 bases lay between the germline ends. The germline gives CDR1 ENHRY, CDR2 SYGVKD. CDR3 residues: CAISEGVSGETQYF. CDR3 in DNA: TGTGCCATCAGTGAGGGTGTCTCAGGGGAGACCCAGTACTTC.

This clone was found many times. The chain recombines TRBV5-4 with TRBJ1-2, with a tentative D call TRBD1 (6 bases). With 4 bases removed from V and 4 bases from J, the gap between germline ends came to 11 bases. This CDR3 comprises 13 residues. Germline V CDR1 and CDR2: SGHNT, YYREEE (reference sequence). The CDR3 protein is CASSPGDGYGYTF. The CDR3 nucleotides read TGTGCCAGCAGCCCAGGGGATGGCTATGGCTACACCTTC.

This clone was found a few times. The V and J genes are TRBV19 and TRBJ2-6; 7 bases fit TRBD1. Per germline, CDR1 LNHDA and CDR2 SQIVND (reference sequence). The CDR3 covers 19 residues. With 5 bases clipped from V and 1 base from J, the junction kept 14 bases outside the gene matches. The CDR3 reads CASSGGPGQQISGANVLTF. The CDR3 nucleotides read TGTGCCAGTAGTGGAGGACCGGGACAGCAAATATCTGGGGCCAACGTCCTGACTTTC.

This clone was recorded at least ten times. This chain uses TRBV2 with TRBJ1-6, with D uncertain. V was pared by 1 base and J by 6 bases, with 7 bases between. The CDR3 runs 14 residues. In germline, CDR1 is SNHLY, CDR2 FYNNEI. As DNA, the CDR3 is TGTGCCAGCAGTGAAGGCTGGGTTAATTCACCCCTCCACTTT. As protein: CASSEGWVNSPLHF.

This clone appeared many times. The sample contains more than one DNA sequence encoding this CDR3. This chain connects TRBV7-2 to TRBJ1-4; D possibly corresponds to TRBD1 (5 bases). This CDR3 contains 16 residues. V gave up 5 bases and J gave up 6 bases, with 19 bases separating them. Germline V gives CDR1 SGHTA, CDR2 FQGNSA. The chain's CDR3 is CASSPGAGKEDEKLFF. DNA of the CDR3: TGTGCCAGCAGCCCCGGCGCAGGGAAAGAGGATGAAAAACTGTTTTTT.

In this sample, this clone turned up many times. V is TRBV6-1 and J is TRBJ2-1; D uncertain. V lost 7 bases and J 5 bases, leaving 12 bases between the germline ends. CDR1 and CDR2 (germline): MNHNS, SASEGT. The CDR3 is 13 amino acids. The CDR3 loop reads CASTGSGHNEQFF. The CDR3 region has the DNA TGTGCCAGCACCGGTTCGGGCCACAATGAGCAGTTCTTC.

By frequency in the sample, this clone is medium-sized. CDR3 protein: CASSRTSRYEQYF. The CDR3 DNA reads TGTGCCAGCAGTCGGACTAGTCGGTACGAGCAGTACTTC. The chain links TRBV6-1 to TRBJ2-7; 7 bases align to TRBD2. The CDR3 extends over 13 amino acids. Trimming at V came to 5 bases and at J to 4 bases, leaving 5 bases not matched to a gene. Germline lookup yields CDR1 MNHNS and CDR2 SASEGT.

The CDR3 bases are TGTGCCAGCAGACGAGGTAGCGGGAGTATGTCCTACGAGCAGTACTTC. Translating gives CASRRGSGSMSYEQYF. V and J are TRBV27 and TRBJ2-7; 9 positions match TRBD2. V shed 6 bases and J 1 base; nucleotides not matched to a gene: 10. There are 16 residues in the CDR3. Per germline, CDR1 MNHEY and CDR2 SMNVEV (reference sequence).

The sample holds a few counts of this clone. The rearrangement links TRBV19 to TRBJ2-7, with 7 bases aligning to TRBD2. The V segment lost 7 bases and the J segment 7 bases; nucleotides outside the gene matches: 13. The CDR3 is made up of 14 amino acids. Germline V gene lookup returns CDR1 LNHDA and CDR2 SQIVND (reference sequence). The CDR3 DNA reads TGTGCCAGTATGGGAGGGACGGCCGAGATGGAGCAGTACTTC. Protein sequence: CASMGGTAEMEQYF.

CDR3 nucleotide sequence: TGTGCCAGCAGCAAAGTGGGGCCAGAGCAGTACTTC. Translated: CASSKVGPEQYF. The chain is built from TRBV2 and TRBJ2-7, with D maybe TRBD1 (5 bases). The V gene lost 6 bases and the J gene lost 7 bases, with 13 bases spanning the gap. CDR3 length: 12 residues. CDR1 is SNHLY and CDR2 is FYNNEI in the germline V gene.

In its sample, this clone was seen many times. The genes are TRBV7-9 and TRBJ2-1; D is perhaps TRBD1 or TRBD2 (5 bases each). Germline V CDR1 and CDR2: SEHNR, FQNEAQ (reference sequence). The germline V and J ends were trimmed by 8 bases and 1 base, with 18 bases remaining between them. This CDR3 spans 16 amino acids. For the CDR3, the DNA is TGTGCCAGCGGGCCCCGGGACGGACTGTCCTACAATGAGCAGTTCTTC. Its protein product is CASGPRDGLSYNEQFF.

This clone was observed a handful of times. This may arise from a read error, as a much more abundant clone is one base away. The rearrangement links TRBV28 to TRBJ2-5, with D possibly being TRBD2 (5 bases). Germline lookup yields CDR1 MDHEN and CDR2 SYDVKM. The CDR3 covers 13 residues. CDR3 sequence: CSTLLGSLETQYF. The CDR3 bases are TGTTCCACCCTACTAGGGAGCTTGGAGACCCAGTACTTC.

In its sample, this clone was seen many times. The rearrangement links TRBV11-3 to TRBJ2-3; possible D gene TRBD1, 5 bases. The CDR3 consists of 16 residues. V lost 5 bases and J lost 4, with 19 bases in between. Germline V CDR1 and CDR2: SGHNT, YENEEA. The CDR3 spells CASSPSGRVLSDTQYF. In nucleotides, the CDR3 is TGTGCCAGCAGCCCCAGTGGCAGGGTTTTGTCAGATACGCAGTATTTT.

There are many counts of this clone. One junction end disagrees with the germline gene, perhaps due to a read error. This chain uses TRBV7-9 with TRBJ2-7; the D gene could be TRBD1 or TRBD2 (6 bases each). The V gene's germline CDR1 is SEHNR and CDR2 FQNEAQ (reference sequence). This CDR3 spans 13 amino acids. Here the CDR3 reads CASSAGTMGFIDF. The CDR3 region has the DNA TGTGCCAGCAGCGCGGGGACAATGGGTTTTATAGACTTC.

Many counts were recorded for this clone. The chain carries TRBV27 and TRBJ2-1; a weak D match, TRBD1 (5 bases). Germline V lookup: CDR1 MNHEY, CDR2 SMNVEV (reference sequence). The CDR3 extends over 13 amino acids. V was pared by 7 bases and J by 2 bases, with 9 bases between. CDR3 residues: CASTETAYNEQFF. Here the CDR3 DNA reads TGTGCCAGCACCGAGACAGCCTACAATGAGCAGTTCTTC.

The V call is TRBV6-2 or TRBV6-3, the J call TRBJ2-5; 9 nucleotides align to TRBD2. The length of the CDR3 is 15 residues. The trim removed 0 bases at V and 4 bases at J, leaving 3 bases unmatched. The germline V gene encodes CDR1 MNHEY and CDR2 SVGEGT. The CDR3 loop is CASSYSTSGGETQYF. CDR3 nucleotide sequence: TGTGCCAGCAGTTACTCGACTAGCGGTGGAGAGACCCAGTACTTC.

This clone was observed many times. The CDR3 DNA reads TGTGCCAGCAGCCAGCCCACCGGGACTAGCTCCTACAATGAGCAGTTCTTC. As protein: CASSQPTGTSSYNEQFF. The chain recombines TRBV4-2 with TRBJ2-1, with 8 nucleotides matching TRBD2. Germline assignment: CDR1 LGHNA and CDR2 YNFKEQ. CDR3 length: 17 amino acids. Unmatched junction bases numbered 7, after V lost 3 bases and J lost 0 bases.